This entry is about one TCR beta chain. Its antigen is not known. Here immunoSEQ multiplex PCR was the method, and the copy in TCRdb shows in-frame clones only, minus some. The table shows hundreds of thousands of clones, with roughly 94% occurring only once. The entry originates in a study of shared clonotypes between healthy human individuals. Study as a whole: Researchers assigned three CD4 naive, three CD4 memory, two CD8 naive and one CD8 memory plate to each donor. Regarding the study as a whole: Large depth notwithstanding, sorted-subset sequencing proved incomplete by rarefaction.

The naive CD8 fraction comprised CD45RO-negative cells positively selected for CCR7 and excluded terminally differentiated effector memory CD45RA+ cells. Donors, healthy HIV-negative adults, lacked recent acute infections or vaccinations. This CDR3 has 16 amino acids. Between the trimmed V and J ends, which lost 5 bases and 1 base, there was a span of 17 bases. Looked up from germline, CDR1 is SGHVS and CDR2 is FNYEAQ. Sequenced sample: naive CD8+ T cells sorted from blood. The chain employs TRBV7-6 and TRBJ1-1; perhaps TRBD1 as D (6 bases). This TCR was sampled from a man aged 25-45 years in good health. CDR3 sequence (DNA): TGTGCCAGCAGCCACCCGAGGGGGGCCCAGAACACTGAAGCTTTCTTT. Protein: CASSHPRGAQNTEAFF. The full variable domain, in which reference TRBV7-6 and TRBJ1-1 provide the parts outside the CDR3, is GAGVSQSPRYKVTKRGQDVALRCDPISGHVSLYWYRQALGQGPEFLTYFNYEAQQDKSGLPNDRFSAERPEGSISTLTIQRTEQRDSAMYRCASSHPRGAQNTEAFFGQGTRLTVV.